These T cell receptor beta chains were read from a single sample in a study of CD8 T cells in ankylosing spondylitis. TCRdb reprocessed the 5' RACE reads with MiXCR, giving one entry per CDR3 protein. Among approximately 43,000 distinct CDR3 sequences listed, about 4% were seen once. Input material: blood, either unsorted or a sorted T cell fraction (not recorded which). The receptor source for this set is a female donor with ankylosing spondylitis or in good health (not recorded which). CDR3s include the opening cysteine and the closing phenylalanine or tryptophan. The D gene is left open where the match is weak. The size field is filled for only some rows; it gives once, few, many or a size class.

j_call d_call v_call clone_size cdr3_aa cdr3_nt
TRBJ1-1 NA TRBV9 many CASSGLGNTEAFF TGTGCCAGCTCAGGGTTGGGGAACACTGAAGCTTTCTTT
TRBJ1-1 NA TRBV21-1 many CASSKRLRGTEAFF TGTGCCAGCAGCAAAAGATTACGGGGCACTGAAGCTTTCTTT
TRBJ2-3 TRBD2 TRBV9 NA CASSPQTGTRAPDTQYF TGTGCCAGCAGCCCCCAGACCGGGACTAGGGCCCCAGATACGCAGTATTTT
TRBJ2-2 NA TRBV9 many CASSVTWRTGELFF TGTGCCAGCAGCGTAACCTGGAGAACCGGGGAGCTGTTTTTT
TRBJ1-3 NA TRBV9 many CASSVEVFSGNTIYF TGTGCCAGCAGCGTAGAGGTCTTCTCTGGAAACACCATATATTTT
TRBJ1-3 TRBD1 TRBV9 NA CASSVTQDRGAGNTIYF TGTGCCAGCAGCGTAACCCAGGACAGGGGGGCTGGAAACACCATATATTTT
TRBJ2-5 TRBD2 TRBV9 few CASSVATGGRNQETQYF TGTGCCAGCAGCGTAGCTACGGGGGGACGAAACCAAGAGACCCAGTACTTC
TRBJ1-2 TRBD1 TRBV9 many CASSASRDRYYGYTF TGTGCCAGCAGCGCCTCCCGGGACAGATATTATGGCTACACCTTC
TRBJ1-1 TRBD1 TRBV9 many CASSRTGGGNTEAFF TGTGCCAGCAGCCGGACAGGCGGAGGGAACACTGAAGCTTTCTTT
TRBJ2-2 NA TRBV9 many CASSKGGGNTGELFF TGTGCCAGCAGCAAAGGGGGGGGGAACACCGGGGAGCTGTTTTTT
TRBJ2-1 TRBD2 TRBV9 many CASSGGLAVEQFF TGTGCCAGCAGCGGGGGACTAGCAGTTGAGCAGTTCTTC
TRBJ1-5 NA TRBV9 many CASSVGGLQPQHF TGTGCCAGCAGCGTAGGAGGGTTACAGCCCCAGCATTTT
TRBJ2-1 TRBD1 TRBV9 many CASSVAQGMNEQFF TGTGCCAGCAGCGTAGCACAGGGGATGAATGAGCAGTTCTTC
TRBJ2-2 NA TRBV9 many CASSVGLTGTGELFF TGTGCCAGCAGCGTTGGCCTCACGGGAACCGGGGAGCTGTTTTTT
TRBJ1-2 NA TRBV9 many CASSVASEPYGYTF TGTGCCAGCAGCGTAGCTTCTGAACCCTATGGCTACACCTTC
TRBJ2-3 TRBD2 TRBV9 many CASSVSGGADTQYF TGTGCCAGCAGCGTATCGGGGGGGGCAGATACGCAGTATTTT